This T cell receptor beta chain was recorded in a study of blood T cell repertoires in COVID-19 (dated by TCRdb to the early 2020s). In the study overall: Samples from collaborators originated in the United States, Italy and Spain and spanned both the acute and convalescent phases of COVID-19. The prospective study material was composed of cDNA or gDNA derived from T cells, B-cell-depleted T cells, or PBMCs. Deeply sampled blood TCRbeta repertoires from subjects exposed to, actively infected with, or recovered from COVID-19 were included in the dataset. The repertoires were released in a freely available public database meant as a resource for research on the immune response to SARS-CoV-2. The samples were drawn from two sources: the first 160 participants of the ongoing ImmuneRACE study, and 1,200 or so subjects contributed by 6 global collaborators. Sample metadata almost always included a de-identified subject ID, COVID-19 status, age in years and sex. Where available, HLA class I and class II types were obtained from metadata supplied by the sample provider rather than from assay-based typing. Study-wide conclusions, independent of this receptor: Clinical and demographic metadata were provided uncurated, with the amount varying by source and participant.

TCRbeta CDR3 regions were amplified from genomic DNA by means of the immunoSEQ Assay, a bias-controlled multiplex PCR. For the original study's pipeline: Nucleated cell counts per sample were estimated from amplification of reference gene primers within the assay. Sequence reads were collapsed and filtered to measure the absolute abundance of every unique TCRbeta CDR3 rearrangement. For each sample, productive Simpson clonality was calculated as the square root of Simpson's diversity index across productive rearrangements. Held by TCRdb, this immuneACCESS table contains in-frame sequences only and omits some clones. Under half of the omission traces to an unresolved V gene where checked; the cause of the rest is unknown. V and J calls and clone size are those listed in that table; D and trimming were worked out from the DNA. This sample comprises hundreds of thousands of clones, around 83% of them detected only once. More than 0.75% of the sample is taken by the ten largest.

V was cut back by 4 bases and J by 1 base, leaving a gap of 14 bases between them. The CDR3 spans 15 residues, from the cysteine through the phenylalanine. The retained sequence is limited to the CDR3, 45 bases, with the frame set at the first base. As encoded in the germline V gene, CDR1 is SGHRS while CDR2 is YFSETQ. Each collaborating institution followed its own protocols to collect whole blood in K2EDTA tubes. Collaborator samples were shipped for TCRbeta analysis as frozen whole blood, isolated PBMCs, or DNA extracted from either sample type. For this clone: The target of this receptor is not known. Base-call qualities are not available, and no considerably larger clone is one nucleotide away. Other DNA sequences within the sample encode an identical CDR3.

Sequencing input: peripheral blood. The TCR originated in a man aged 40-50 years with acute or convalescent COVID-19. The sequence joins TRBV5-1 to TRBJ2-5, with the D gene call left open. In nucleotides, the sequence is TGCGCCAGCAGCCTGGGTCAGGCGTCCCAAGAGACCCAGTACTTC. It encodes CASSLGQASQETQYF.